The 2 T cell receptor beta chains given below trace back to one sample, sequenced in a study of blood T cell repertoires in COVID-19. Assay: immunoSEQ multiplex PCR; the TCRdb copy retains only in-frame clones and omits some. The table shows 270,000 or so clones, with roughly nine tenths occurring only once. The sample taken for sequencing was peripheral blood. The source of these receptors is a woman aged 30 to 39 with COVID-19, enrolled during active disease.

The chain recombines TRBV18 with TRBJ1-2; D is unclear. The CDR3 contains 16 residues. The V end lost 2 bases, the J end lost 8 bases, and 21 bases lay between the germline ends. In germline, CDR1 is KGHSH, CDR2 LQKENI. This CDR3 reads CASSPSSPRVSFGYTF. The CDR3 DNA reads TGTGCCAGCTCACCATCAAGTCCGAGGGTTAGCTTCGGCTACACCTTC.

The V and J genes are TRBV10-3 and TRBJ1-2; weak D call: TRBD1 (6 bases). This CDR3 is built from 14 residues. The germline V and J ends were trimmed by 4 bases and 5 bases, with 14 bases remaining between them. Germline CDR1 and CDR2: ENHRY and SYGVKD. The DNA for the CDR3 is TGTGCCATCAGTGGGGGCAGGGGCGAGTATGGCTACACCTTC. Its translation: CAISGGRGEYGYTF.